The 27 T cell receptor beta chains in this list originate from one sample, sequenced in a study of immune heterogeneity within non-small cell lung tumors. Template material for each sample was around 560 ng of bulk tumor genomic DNA. Widely spaced biopsies, several per primary tumor, were obtained at surgery. Curative surgery was performed on patients who had untreated, newly diagnosed non-small cell lung cancer. Amplification of TCR beta CDR3 was performed by multiplex PCR with 32 V and 13 J primers. TCRdb redid the calling of the multiplex PCR reads with MiXCR, one entry per CDR3 protein. The sample has some 6,000 distinct CDR3 sequences; less than 20% are singletons. Sequences were obtained from lung tumor tissue. These receptors all stem from a man between 40 and 49 years old with non-small cell lung cancer.

This clonotype was counted ten times or more. The chain uses TRBV15 and TRBJ1-1, with no clear D. This CDR3 spans 14 amino acids. Trimming removed 5 bases from V and 2 bases from J, with 12 bases in between. CDR1 and CDR2 (germline): LNHNV, YYDKDF (reference sequence). The CDR3 sequence is CATSPRPINTEAFF. Here the CDR3 DNA reads TGTGCCACCAGCCCACGGCCCATAAACACTGAAGCTTTCTTT.

Of note for this clonotype: Possible read error: a much larger clone is one base away. This sequence joins TRBV10-2 and TRBJ1-2; D not certain. The CDR3 spans 13 residues. Looked up from germline, CDR1 is WSHSY and CDR2 is SAAADI. The CDR3 region is CANSESSVYGYTF. As DNA, the CDR3 is TGCGCCAACAGTGAGTCCTCAGTCTATGGCTACACCTTC.

This clonotype is medium-sized (0.01 to 0.1%) in the sample. The rearrangement uses TRBV5-6 and TRBJ1-5; a weak D match, TRBD1 (5 bases). The CDR3 totals 14 residues. Germline-derived CDR1 and CDR2 are SGHDT and YYEEEE. Trimming took 2 bases from V and 7 from J, leaving 13 bases between them. The CDR3 loop reads CASSFMAGKQPQHF. The DNA for the CDR3 is TGTGCCAGCAGCTTCATGGCAGGGAAGCAGCCCCAGCATTTT.

In its sample, this clonotype is medium-sized. The V and J genes are TRBV19 and TRBJ1-2; 11 positions match TRBD1. Losses at the gene ends were 3 bases for V and 3 bases for J; bases not matched to a gene: 6. Germline assignment: CDR1 LNHDA and CDR2 SQIVND (reference sequence). The CDR3 totals 16 residues. In nucleotides, the CDR3 is TGTGCCAGTAGTATCGTCGGACAGGGGGCGTACTATGGCTACACCTTC. It yields the protein CASSIVGQGAYYGYTF.

This clonotype was detected only once. The rearrangement links TRBV7-2 to TRBJ1-2, with 7 nucleotides matching TRBD1. Germline trimming cut 1 base from V and 2 bases from J; bases unmatched to any gene: 1. CDR1 is SGHTA and CDR2 is FQGNSA in the germline V gene. The CDR3 extends over 14 amino acids. The CDR3 protein is CASSLGQGNYGYTF. The CDR3 coding sequence is TGTGCCAGCAGCTTAGGACAGGGAAACTATGGCTACACCTTC. The full variable domain, its missing parts supplied by reference TRBV7-2 and TRBJ1-2, is GAGVSQSPSNKVTEKGKDVELRCDPISGHTALYWYRQSLGQGLEFLIYFQGNSAPDKSGLPSDRFSAERTGGSVSTLTIQRTQQEDSAVYLCASSLGQGNYGYTFGSGTRLTVV.

By sample share, this clonotype is medium-sized. The CDR3 region is CASSRDGGNTIYF. The CDR3 DNA sequence: TGTGCCAGCAGTCGGGACGGGGGAAACACCATATATTTT. The gene calls are TRBV2 and TRBJ1-3; tentatively, D is TRBD1 (5 bases). In germline, CDR1 is SNHLY, CDR2 FYNNEI. This CDR3 is 13 amino acids long. Trimming removed 5 bases at V and 4 bases at J, with 9 bases between. The full variable domain, in which reference TRBV2 and TRBJ1-3 provide the parts outside the CDR3, is EPEVTQTPSHQVTQMGQEVILRCVPISNHLYFYWYRQILGQKVEFLVSFYNNEISEKSEIFDDQFSVERPDGSNFTLKIRSTKLEDSAMYFCASSRDGGNTIYFGEGSWLTVV.

The V gene is TRBV15, the J gene TRBJ1-2, with TRBD1 matching over 9 bases. Trimming cost V 1 base and J 6 bases; bases outside gene matches: 6. Germline V gene sequence: CDR1 LNHNV, CDR2 YYDKDF (reference sequence). CDR3 length equals 15 residues. The CDR3 sequence: CATSRGDRVGDGYTF. The CDR3 DNA sequence: TGTGCCACCAGCAGAGGGGACAGGGTGGGAGATGGCTACACCTTC.

This clonotype is medium-sized within its sample. The chain combines TRBV27 with TRBJ1-5, with D possibly matching TRBD1 (5 bases). Trimming removed 5 bases from V and 4 bases from J, with 12 bases in between. Looked up from germline, CDR1 is MNHEY and CDR2 is SMNVEV (reference sequence). This CDR3 comprises 14 residues. The chain's CDR3 is CASSMRQGNQPQHF. In DNA form, the CDR3 reads TGTGCCAGCAGTATGCGTCAGGGTAATCAGCCCCAGCATTTT.

Within the sample, this clonotype is medium-sized (0.01 to 0.1%). The V gene is TRBV7-2, the J gene TRBJ2-7; possibly TRBD1 or TRBD2 for D (6 bases each). The germline V and J ends were trimmed by 5 bases and 3 bases, with 17 bases remaining between them. CDR3 length: 15 residues. Germline V gives CDR1 SGHTA, CDR2 FQGNSA. The CDR3 spells CASSPRLGGYYEQYF. CDR3 DNA: TGTGCCAGCAGCCCGAGACTAGGGGGATACTACGAGCAGTACTTC. Full variable domain (remainder filled in from reference TRBV7-2 and TRBJ2-7): GAGVSQSPSNKVTEKGKDVELRCDPISGHTALYWYRQSLGQGLEFLIYFQGNSAPDKSGLPSDRFSAERTGGSVSTLTIQRTQQEDSAVYLCASSPRLGGYYEQYFGPGTRLTVT.

In its sample, this clonotype ranks as medium-sized. This chain uses TRBV6-1 with TRBJ2-4; 9 nucleotides match TRBD1. The CDR3 is made up of 19 amino acids. J gave up 0 bases and V 3 bases, and 12 bases lay outside the gene matches. Germline V gene lookup returns CDR1 MNHNS and CDR2 SASEGT. The CDR3 DNA follows: TGTGCCAGCAGTGATCCGGGACAGGGCGGGCAACTAGCCAAAAACATTCAGTACTTC. Translation gives CASSDPGQGGQLAKNIQYF.

This clonotype is categorized as large. An end of the junction does not agree with germline; a read error may underlie this. V gene TRBV27 combines with J gene TRBJ2-2; 8 bases align to TRBD1. The CDR3 consists of 18 residues. Germline V gives CDR1 MNHEY, CDR2 SMNVEV (reference sequence). In nucleotides, the CDR3 is TGTGCCAGCAGCTTATATTCCCCCGGGACAGGGAACACCGGGGAGCTGTTTTTT. Amino acids: CASSLYSPGTGNTGELFF.

The V gene is TRBV13, the J gene TRBJ2-7; 8 positions agree with TRBD2. CDR3 length: 13 amino acids. CDR1 PRHDT and CDR2 FYEKMQ come from the germline V gene (reference sequence). Trimming removed 5 bases from V and 7 bases from J; junction bases left unmatched: 7. CDR3 sequence reads: CASSEGLEGEQYF. The CDR3 nucleotides are TGTGCCAGCAGCGAGGGACTAGAGGGTGAGCAGTACTTC.

This clonotype is medium-sized (0.01 to 0.1%). The CDR3 spells CASSQGGTASTDTQYF. The CDR3 nucleotides are TGTGCCAGCAGCCAAGGAGGGACTGCTAGCACAGATACGCAGTATTTT. The chain employs TRBV4-2 and TRBJ2-3; possibly TRBD2 for D (6 bases). The CDR3 covers 16 residues. Germline-derived CDR1 and CDR2 are LGHNA and YNFKEQ. Between the trimmed V and J ends, which lost 1 base and 0 bases, there was a span of 11 bases.

This chain joins TRBV5-1 and TRBJ2-2; TRBD1 is a possible D gene (5 bases). This CDR3 has 15 residues. Trimming removed 0 bases from V and 5 bases from J, with 11 bases in between. Germline CDR1 and CDR2: SGHRS and YFSETQ. DNA for the CDR3: TGCGCCAGCAGCTTGGGGGGCGCAGGGACCGGGGAGCTGTTTTTT. This sequence encodes CASSLGGAGTGELFF.

This clonotype is labeled medium-sized (0.01 to 0.1%). The chain recombines TRBV6-2 or TRBV6-3 with TRBJ1-1, with 7 nucleotides matching TRBD1. Unmatched junction bases numbered 5, after V lost 2 bases and J lost 5 bases. CDR3 length: 14 residues. Germline V lookup: CDR1 MNHEY, CDR2 SVGEGT. The CDR3 here is CASSYATGVTEAFF. CDR3 DNA: TGTGCCAGCAGTTACGCAACAGGGGTTACTGAAGCTTTCTTT.

Turning to this clonotype: A much larger clone lies one base from this, so it may be a read error. The chain's CDR3 is CSSSPRVGSFSGELFF. CDR3 bases: TGTTCCAGTAGTCCCCGGGTCGGGTCGTTCTCCGGGGAGCTGTTTTTT. V is TRBV19 and J is TRBJ2-2; no definite D call. Germline CDR1 is LNHDA and CDR2 is SQIVND (reference sequence). The CDR3 sequence is 16 residues long.

Sample share makes this clonotype medium-sized (0.01 to 0.1%). The chain links TRBV5-1 to TRBJ2-1, with 9 positions matching TRBD1. The CDR3 runs to 14 residues. Germline loops: CDR1 SGHRS, CDR2 YFSETQ. Unmatched junction bases numbered 9, after V lost 4 bases and J lost 10 bases. As DNA, the CDR3 is TGCGCCAGCAGCCCACTACAGGGGGCGGGGGAGCAGTTCTTC. Its translation: CASSPLQGAGEQFF.

By its share, this clonotype is medium-sized. The chain employs TRBV9 and TRBJ1-5; 8 nucleotides agree with TRBD1. The CDR3 length is 14 residues. Germline loops: CDR1 SGDLS, CDR2 YYNGEE. V trimming: 2 bases; J trimming: 4 bases; junction bases outside the gene matches: 2. The CDR3, as DNA: TGTGCCAGCAGCGTCACAGGGGGAAATCAGCCCCAGCATTTT. Protein: CASSVTGGNQPQHF.

This clonotype occurred many times. This sequence joins TRBV10-1 and TRBJ1-6, with D uncertain. This CDR3 spans 15 amino acids. CDR1 is WNHNN, CDR2 SYGVQD, per germline (reference sequence). The V end was cut by 0 bases, the J end by 9 bases, with 12 bases between. CDR3 sequence reads: CASSESRYPGSPLHF. CDR3 nucleotide sequence: TGCGCCAGCAGTGAGTCGCGGTACCCAGGTTCACCCCTCCACTTT.

This clonotype qualifies as medium-sized. This chain links TRBV10-1 with TRBJ2-7; the match to TRBD1 covers 7 bases. J was trimmed by 4 bases and V by 4 bases; bases with no gene match: 4. Per the germline V gene, CDR1 is WNHNN and CDR2 is SYGVQD (reference sequence). CDR3 length: 13 amino acids. CDR3 protein: CASSAGTEYEQYF. The CDR3 DNA reads as TGCGCCAGCAGTGCCGGGACAGAATACGAGCAGTACTTC.

This clonotype qualifies as medium-sized. This chain joins TRBV3-1 and TRBJ2-6; weak D call: TRBD2 (6 bases). V lost 8 bases, J lost 0 bases, and 11 bases lay in between. The CDR3 extends over 15 amino acids. Germline V gives CDR1 LGHDT, CDR2 YNNKEL (reference sequence). This CDR3 is CASGSGVSGANVLTF. The CDR3 nucleotides are TGTGCCAGCGGGTCGGGGGTCTCTGGGGCCAACGTCCTGACTTTC.

This clonotype was recorded a few times. Given a much more abundant clone one base away, this may be a read error. The rearrangement links TRBV28 to TRBJ2-7, with D perhaps TRBD1 (5 bases). Germline lookup yields CDR1 MDHEN and CDR2 SYDVKM. V lost 4 bases and J 3 bases, leaving 10 bases between the germline ends. The CDR3 covers 13 residues. The CDR3 reads CASSSRQNYEQYF. The CDR3 bases are TGTGCCAGCAGTTCCCGACAGAACTACGAGCAGTACTTC. Full variable domain (rest looked up from reference TRBV28 and TRBJ2-7): DVKVTQSSRYLVKRTGEKVFLECVQDMDHENMFWYRQDPGLGLRLIYFSYDVKMKEKGDIPEGYSVSREKKERFSLILESASTNQTSMYLCASSSRQNYEQYFGPGTRLTVT.

V gene TRBV7-9 combines with J gene TRBJ1-1; D remains unclear. This CDR3 is 13 amino acids long. CDR1 and CDR2 (germline): SEHNR, FQNEAQ (reference sequence). V dropped 2 bases and J dropped 1 base, with 5 bases sitting between them. CDR3 DNA: TGTGCCAGCAGCTTAAGGGAGAACACTGAAGCTTTCTTT. It codes for CASSLRENTEAFF.

In this sample, this clonotype is medium-sized (0.01 to 0.1%). The J gene is TRBJ2-2, the V gene TRBV13; a weak D match, TRBD1 (6 bases). The ends were cut back, 1 base at V and 2 bases at J, with 17 bases in the middle. In germline, CDR1 is PRHDT, CDR2 FYEKMQ (reference sequence). The CDR3 contains 18 residues. This chain's CDR3 is CASSLVPLDRHNTGELFF. CDR3 sequence (DNA): TGTGCCAGCAGCTTAGTGCCCTTGGACAGACATAACACCGGGGAGCTGTTTTTT.

This clonotype qualifies as medium-sized. The chain joins TRBV4-2 to TRBJ1-2; no clear D. The length of the CDR3 is 13 residues. Trimming removed 0 bases from V and 4 bases from J, with 6 bases in between. Per the germline V gene, CDR1 is LGHNA and CDR2 is YNFKEQ. CDR3: CASSQEEVYGYTF. The CDR3, as DNA: TGTGCCAGCAGCCAAGAAGAGGTCTATGGCTACACCTTC.

In its sample, this clonotype was seen a few times. V and J are TRBV3-1 and TRBJ2-5; D is uncertain. CDR1 is LGHDT, CDR2 YNNKEL, per germline (reference sequence). The CDR3 extends over 14 amino acids. V gave up 0 bases and J gave up 9 bases, with 14 bases separating them. The CDR3 reads CASSQEYPSVAQYF. The CDR3 nucleotides are TGTGCCAGCAGCCAAGAGTACCCTTCGGTGGCCCAGTACTTC.

This clonotype is classed as medium-sized. The genes are TRBV5-1 and TRBJ1-1; D may be TRBD1 (6 bases). The CDR3 is 14 amino acids. Germline V gives CDR1 SGHRS, CDR2 YFSETQ. V lost 2 bases and J lost 2, with 10 bases in between. CDR3 bases: TGCGCCAGCAGCTTCCAGGGGATAAACACTGAAGCTTTCTTT. The encoded protein is CASSFQGINTEAFF.